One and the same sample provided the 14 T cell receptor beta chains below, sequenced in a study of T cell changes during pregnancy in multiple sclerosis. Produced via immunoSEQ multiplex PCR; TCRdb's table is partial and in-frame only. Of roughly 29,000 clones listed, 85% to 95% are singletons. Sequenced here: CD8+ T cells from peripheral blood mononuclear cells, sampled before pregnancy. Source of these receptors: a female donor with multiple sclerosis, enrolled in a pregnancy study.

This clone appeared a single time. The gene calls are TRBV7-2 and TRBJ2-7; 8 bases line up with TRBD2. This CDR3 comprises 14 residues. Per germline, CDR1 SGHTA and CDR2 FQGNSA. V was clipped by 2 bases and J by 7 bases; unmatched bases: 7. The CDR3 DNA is TGTGCCAGCAGCTTACGGGGGGGGCCTTGGGAGCAGTACTTC. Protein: CASSLRGGPWEQYF.

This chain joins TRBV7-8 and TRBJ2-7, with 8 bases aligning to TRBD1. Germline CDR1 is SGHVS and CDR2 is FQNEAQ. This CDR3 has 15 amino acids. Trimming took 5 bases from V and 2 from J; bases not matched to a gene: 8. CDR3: CASSTPGQAPYEQYF. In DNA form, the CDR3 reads TGTGCCAGCAGCACGCCGGGACAGGCACCCTACGAGCAGTACTTC. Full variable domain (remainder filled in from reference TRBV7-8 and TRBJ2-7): GAGVSQSPRYKVAKRGQDVALRCDPISGHVSLFWYQQALGQGPEFLTYFQNEAQLDKSGLPSDRFFAERPEGSVSTLKIQRTQQEDSAVYLCASSTPGQAPYEQYFGPGTRLTVT.

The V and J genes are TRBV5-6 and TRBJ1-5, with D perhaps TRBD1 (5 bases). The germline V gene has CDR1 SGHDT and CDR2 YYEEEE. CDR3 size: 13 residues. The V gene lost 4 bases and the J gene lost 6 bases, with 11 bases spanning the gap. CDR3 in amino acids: CASSRVGGQPQHF. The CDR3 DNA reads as TGTGCCAGCAGCCGAGTGGGGGGTCAGCCCCAGCATTTT. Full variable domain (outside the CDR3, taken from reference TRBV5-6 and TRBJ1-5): DAGVTQSPTHLIKTRGQQVTLRCSPKSGHDTVSWYQQALGQGPQFIFQYYEEEERQRGNFPDRFSGHQFPNYSSELNVNALLLGDSALYLCASSRVGGQPQHFGDGTRLSIL.

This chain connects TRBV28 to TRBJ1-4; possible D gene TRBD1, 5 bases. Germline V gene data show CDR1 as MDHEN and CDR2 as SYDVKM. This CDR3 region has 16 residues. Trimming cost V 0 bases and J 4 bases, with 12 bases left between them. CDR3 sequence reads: CASSLWGKGDNEKLFF. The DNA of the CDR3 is TGTGCCAGCAGTTTATGGGGTAAAGGGGATAATGAAAAACTGTTTTTT.

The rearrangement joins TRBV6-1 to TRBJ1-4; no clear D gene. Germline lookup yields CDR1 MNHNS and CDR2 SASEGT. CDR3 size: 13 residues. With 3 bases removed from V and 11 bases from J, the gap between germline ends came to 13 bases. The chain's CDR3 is CASSEWEVGKLFF. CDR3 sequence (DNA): TGTGCCAGCAGTGAGTGGGAGGTGGGGAAACTGTTTTTT.

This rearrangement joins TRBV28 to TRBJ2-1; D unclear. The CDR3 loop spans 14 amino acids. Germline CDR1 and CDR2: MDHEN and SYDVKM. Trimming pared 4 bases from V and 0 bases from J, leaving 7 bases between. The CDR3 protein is CASSSGSSYNEQFF. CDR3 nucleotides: TGTGCCAGCAGTTCAGGATCCTCCTACAATGAGCAGTTCTTC.

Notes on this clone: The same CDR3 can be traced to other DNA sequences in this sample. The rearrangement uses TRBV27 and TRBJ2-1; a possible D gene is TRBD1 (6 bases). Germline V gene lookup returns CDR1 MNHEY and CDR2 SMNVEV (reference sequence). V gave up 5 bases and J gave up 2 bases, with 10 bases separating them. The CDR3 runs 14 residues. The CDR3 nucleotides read TGTGCCAGCAGTCAACAGGGACCCTACAATGAGCAGTTCTTC. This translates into CASSQQGPYNEQFF.

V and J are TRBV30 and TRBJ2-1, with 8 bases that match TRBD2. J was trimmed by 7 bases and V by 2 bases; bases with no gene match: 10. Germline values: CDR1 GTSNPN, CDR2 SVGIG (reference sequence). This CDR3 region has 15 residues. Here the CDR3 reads CAWSRIGRGTNEQFF. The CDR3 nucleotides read TGTGCCTGGAGTAGAATCGGGAGGGGGACGAATGAGCAGTTCTTC.

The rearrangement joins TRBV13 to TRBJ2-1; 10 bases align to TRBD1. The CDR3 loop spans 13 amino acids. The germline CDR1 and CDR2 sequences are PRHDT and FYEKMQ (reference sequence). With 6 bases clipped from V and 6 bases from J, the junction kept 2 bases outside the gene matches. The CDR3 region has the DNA TGTGCCAGCAGATGGACAGGGGGCAATGAGCAGTTCTTC. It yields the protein CASRWTGGNEQFF.

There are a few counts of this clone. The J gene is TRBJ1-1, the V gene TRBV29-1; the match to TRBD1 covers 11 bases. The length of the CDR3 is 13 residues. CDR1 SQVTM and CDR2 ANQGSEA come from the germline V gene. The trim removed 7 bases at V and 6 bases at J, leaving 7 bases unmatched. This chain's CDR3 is CSAVPGQGAEAFF. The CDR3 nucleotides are TGCAGCGCTGTACCGGGACAGGGGGCTGAAGCTTTCTTT.

CDR3 region: CASSLNALAGANTGELFF. CDR3 sequence (DNA): TGTGCCAGCAGCCTGAACGCCCTAGCGGGAGCGAACACCGGGGAGCTGTTTTTT. The chain carries TRBV9 and TRBJ2-2, with 10 bases fitting TRBD2. Germline CDR1 and CDR2: SGDLS and YYNGEE. The CDR3 has 18 amino acids. V shed 4 bases, J shed 0 bases, and the junction held 9 bases outside the gene matches.

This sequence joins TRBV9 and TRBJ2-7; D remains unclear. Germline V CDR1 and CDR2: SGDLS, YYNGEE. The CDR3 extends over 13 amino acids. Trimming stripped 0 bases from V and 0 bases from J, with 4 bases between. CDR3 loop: CASSVGASYEQYF. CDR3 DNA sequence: TGTGCCAGCAGCGTAGGGGCCTCCTACGAGCAGTACTTC.

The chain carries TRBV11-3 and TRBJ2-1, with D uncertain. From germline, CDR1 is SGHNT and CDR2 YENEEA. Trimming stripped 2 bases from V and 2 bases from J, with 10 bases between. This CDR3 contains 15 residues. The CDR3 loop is CASSLSVGAYNEQFF. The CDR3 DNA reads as TGTGCCAGCAGCTTATCAGTTGGAGCCTACAATGAGCAGTTCTTC.

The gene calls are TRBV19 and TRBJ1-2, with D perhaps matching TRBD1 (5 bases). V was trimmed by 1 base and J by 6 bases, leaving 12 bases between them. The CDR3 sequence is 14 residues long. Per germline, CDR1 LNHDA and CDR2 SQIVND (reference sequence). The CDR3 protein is CASSIGGREDGYTF. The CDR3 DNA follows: TGTGCCAGTAGTATAGGCGGCAGGGAGGATGGCTACACCTTC.